This is a list of T cell receptor beta chains from one sample in a study of T cells in Graves' hyperthyroidism and ophthalmopathy. TCRdb independently ran MiXCR on the multiplex PCR reads; one entry per CDR3 protein. The sample lists about 770,000 distinct CDR3 sequences, around 19% occurring once. Sample: blood. The receptors were gathered from a woman between 50 and 59 years old with Graves' hyperthyroidism that later progressed to Graves' ophthalmopathy. CDR3s include the opening cysteine and the closing phenylalanine or tryptophan. A D gene is named only where the DNA matches it firmly. The size field is filled for only some rows; it gives once, few, many or a size class.

clone size: many; CDR3 length: 14; D gene: TRBD1; J gene: TRBJ1-1; V gene: TRBV5-1; CDR3 DNA: TGCGCCAGCAGACCCGGGACAGGGGGTACTGAAGCTTTCTTT; CDR3 protein: CASRPGTGGTEAFF
clone size: many; CDR3 length: 15; D gene: NA; J gene: TRBJ1-1; V gene: TRBV7-2; CDR3 DNA: TGTGCCAGCAGCTTTCTTGGGCCTGGGGGGACTGAAGCTTTCTTT; CDR3 protein: CASSFLGPGGTEAFF
clone size: few; CDR3 length: 14; D gene: TRBD1; J gene: TRBJ1-2; V gene: TRBV30; CDR3 DNA: TGTGCCTTTGTGGGACAGGCCTTTTTCTATGGCTACACCTTC; CDR3 protein: CAFVGQAFFYGYTF
clone size: many; CDR3 length: 15; D gene: NA; J gene: TRBJ2-3; V gene: TRBV5-1; CDR3 DNA: TGCGCCAGCAGCTTGGGTAGCGTACACACAGATACGCAGTATTTT; CDR3 protein: CASSLGSVHTDTQYF
clone size: few; CDR3 length: 17; D gene: TRBD2; J gene: TRBJ2-2; V gene: TRBV5-5; CDR3 DNA: TGTGCCAGCAGCCCCCCTCGGTTTAGCGGGGACACCGGGGAGCTGTTTTTT; CDR3 protein: CASSPPRFSGDTGELFF
clone size: many; CDR3 length: 13; D gene: NA; J gene: TRBJ2-2; V gene: TRBV30; CDR3 DNA: TGTGCCTGGAGTGTTCAGGGGTGGGGGGAGCTGTTTTTT; CDR3 protein: CAWSVQGWGELFF
clone size: NA; CDR3 length: 14; D gene: NA; J gene: TRBJ1-1; V gene: TRBV5-4; CDR3 DNA: TGTGCCAGCAATATCGCCCATCTGAACACTGAAGCTTTCTTT; CDR3 protein: CASNIAHLNTEAFF
clone size: few; CDR3 length: 15; D gene: NA; J gene: TRBJ2-1; V gene: TRBV6-2/TRBV6-3; CDR3 DNA: TGTGCCAGCAGCCTCCGGGACTGGGGGGCCAATGAGCAGTTCTTC; CDR3 protein: CASSLRDWGANEQFF
clone size: NA; CDR3 length: 13; D gene: TRBD1; J gene: TRBJ1-4; V gene: TRBV20-1; CDR3 DNA: TGCAGTGCCAGGGACAGGGGGTATGAAAAACTGTTTTTT; CDR3 protein: CSARDRGYEKLFF
clone size: many; CDR3 length: 20; D gene: NA; J gene: TRBJ2-2; V gene: TRBV6-5; CDR3 DNA: TGTGCCAGCAGTTACTCGAGAGGACGTCGGCGGGTCCCGAACACCGGGGAGCTGTTTTTT; CDR3 protein: CASSYSRGRRRVPNTGELFF
clone size: NA; CDR3 length: 14; D gene: NA; J gene: TRBJ1-2; V gene: TRBV11-2; CDR3 DNA: TGTGCCAGTTCGACCCAACCGACAGCCTATGGCTACACCTTC; CDR3 protein: CASSTQPTAYGYTF
clone size: NA; CDR3 length: 14; D gene: TRBD2; J gene: TRBJ2-3; V gene: TRBV5-1; CDR3 DNA: TGCGCCAGCAGCTTATTAGCGGGGGCAGATACGCAGTATTTT; CDR3 protein: CASSLLAGADTQYF
clone size: NA; CDR3 length: 14; D gene: NA; J gene: TRBJ2-7; V gene: TRBV7-2; CDR3 DNA: TGTGCCAGCAGCTTAGGGTCAGACACCTACGAGCAGTACTTC; CDR3 protein: CASSLGSDTYEQYF
clone size: few; CDR3 length: 14; D gene: NA; J gene: TRBJ2-3; V gene: TRBV5-1; CDR3 DNA: TGCGTCAGCCGTTACCAGGGGAGCACAGATACGCAGTATTTT; CDR3 protein: CVSRYQGSTDTQYF
clone size: many; CDR3 length: 17; D gene: TRBD2; J gene: TRBJ2-3; V gene: TRBV12-3/TRBV12-4; CDR3 DNA: TGTGCCAGCACCCCGGGACTAGCGGGGGAGAGCACAGATACGCAGTATTTT; CDR3 protein: CASTPGLAGESTDTQYF
clone size: many; CDR3 length: 13; D gene: TRBD2; J gene: TRBJ2-3; V gene: TRBV20-1; CDR3 DNA: TGCAGTGCTAGCGGGGGGGCGAGAGATACGCAGTATTTT; CDR3 protein: CSASGGARDTQYF
clone size: NA; CDR3 length: 16; D gene: TRBD1; J gene: TRBJ2-5; V gene: TRBV4-2; CDR3 DNA: TGTGCCAGCAGCCAACCTCGGACAGGCTCAGGGGAGACCCAGTACTTC; CDR3 protein: CASSQPRTGSGETQYF
clone size: NA; CDR3 length: 15; D gene: TRBD1; J gene: TRBJ2-7; V gene: TRBV10-3; CDR3 DNA: TGTGCCATAATGCCCGGGACAGGGGGCTGGGGCGAGCAGTACTTC; CDR3 protein: CAIMPGTGGWGEQYF
clone size: few; CDR3 length: 17; D gene: NA; J gene: TRBJ2-5; V gene: TRBV5-1; CDR3 DNA: TGCGCCAGCAGCTTGTATTCTGACAGGATCTCCCCAGAGACCCAGTACTTC; CDR3 protein: CASSLYSDRISPETQYF
clone size: few; CDR3 length: 16; D gene: NA; J gene: TRBJ1-6; V gene: TRBV9; CDR3 DNA: TGTGCCAGCAGCGTAGAAGGGTTCGCGGTGAATTCACCCCTCCACTTT; CDR3 protein: CASSVEGFAVNSPLHF
clone size: many; CDR3 length: 13; D gene: NA; J gene: TRBJ1-6; V gene: TRBV7-8; CDR3 DNA: TGTGCCAGCAGCCAACTACATAATTCACCCCTCCACTTT; CDR3 protein: CASSQLHNSPLHF
clone size: many; CDR3 length: 14; D gene: NA; J gene: TRBJ1-1; V gene: TRBV3-1; CDR3 DNA: TGTGCCAGCAGGTTACAGGGAATCGGGACTGAAGCTTTCTTT; CDR3 protein: CASRLQGIGTEAFF
clone size: few; CDR3 length: 16; D gene: NA; J gene: TRBJ2-2; V gene: TRBV18; CDR3 DNA: TGTGCCAGCTCACCCCTCCAGACGACTTGGACCGGGGAGCTGTTTTTT; CDR3 protein: CASSPLQTTWTGELFF
clone size: many; CDR3 length: 16; D gene: TRBD2; J gene: TRBJ2-3; V gene: TRBV2; CDR3 DNA: TGTGCCAGCAGTGAAATTGGCGGGGGTATCACAGATACGCAGTATTTT; CDR3 protein: CASSEIGGGITDTQYF
clone size: NA; CDR3 length: 17; D gene: TRBD1; J gene: TRBJ1-3; V gene: TRBV7-9; CDR3 DNA: TGTGCCAGCACCGACGACCGGGACAGGAACTCTGGAAACACCATATATTTT; CDR3 protein: CASTDDRDRNSGNTIYF
clone size: NA; CDR3 length: 13; D gene: NA; J gene: TRBJ2-7; V gene: TRBV7-2; CDR3 DNA: TGTGCCAGCAGCTTTGAGTCCGGCTACGAGCAGTACTTC; CDR3 protein: CASSFESGYEQYF
clone size: many; CDR3 length: 14; D gene: NA; J gene: TRBJ1-5; V gene: TRBV12-3/TRBV12-4; CDR3 DNA: TGTGCCAGCAGTTTTAGCGGGGGGGATCAGCCCCAGCATTTT; CDR3 protein: CASSFSGGDQPQHF
clone size: NA; CDR3 length: 13; D gene: NA; J gene: TRBJ2-1; V gene: TRBV27; CDR3 DNA: TGTGCCGCTGGGGGAGCGCGACCGAATGAGCAGTTCTTC; CDR3 protein: CAAGGARPNEQFF
clone size: NA; CDR3 length: 16; D gene: TRBD1; J gene: TRBJ1-1; V gene: TRBV3-1; CDR3 DNA: TGTGCCAGCAGCCAAGGACCAGGACAGGGGTTGATTGAAGCTTTCTTT; CDR3 protein: CASSQGPGQGLIEAFF
clone size: few; CDR3 length: 14; D gene: NA; J gene: TRBJ1-5; V gene: TRBV27; CDR3 DNA: TGTGCCAGTAGTTTATACCGCAGCAATCAGCCCCAGCATTTT; CDR3 protein: CASSLYRSNQPQHF
clone size: NA; CDR3 length: 17; D gene: NA; J gene: TRBJ2-7; V gene: TRBV15; CDR3 DNA: TGTGCCACCAGCATTGCTACTGGCCCGGGCAGGGGTTACGAGCAGTACTTC; CDR3 protein: CATSIATGPGRGYEQYF
clone size: many; CDR3 length: 13; D gene: NA; J gene: TRBJ2-7; V gene: TRBV9; CDR3 DNA: TGTGCCAGCAGCGCGGAGCCTTCCTACGAGCAGTACTTC; CDR3 protein: CASSAEPSYEQYF
clone size: few; CDR3 length: 15; D gene: TRBD2; J gene: TRBJ2-3; V gene: TRBV7-3; CDR3 DNA: TGTGCCAGCAACCTTGGGGGGGGTAGCACAGATACGCAGTATTTT; CDR3 protein: CASNLGGGSTDTQYF
clone size: NA; CDR3 length: 19; D gene: TRBD1; J gene: TRBJ1-2; V gene: TRBV4-1; CDR3 DNA: TGCGCCAGCAGCCAAGACTCGACAGGGGGGACCATTTTTCTATATGGCTACACCTTC; CDR3 protein: CASSQDSTGGTIFLYGYTF
clone size: many; CDR3 length: 13; D gene: TRBD1; J gene: TRBJ2-5; V gene: TRBV12-3/TRBV12-4; CDR3 DNA: TGTGCCAGCAGGTGGGACAGCCAAGAGACCCAGTACTTC; CDR3 protein: CASRWDSQETQYF
clone size: NA; CDR3 length: 14; D gene: NA; J gene: TRBJ2-2; V gene: TRBV11-3; CDR3 DNA: TGTGCCAGCAGCCAACGGAAGGGGGGCGGGGAGCTGTTTTTT; CDR3 protein: CASSQRKGGGELFF
clone size: NA; CDR3 length: 13; D gene: NA; J gene: TRBJ1-2; V gene: TRBV11-2; CDR3 DNA: TGTGCCAGCAGCTTTAGACAGGCCTATGGCTACACCTTC; CDR3 protein: CASSFRQAYGYTF
clone size: few; CDR3 length: 16; D gene: TRBD1; J gene: TRBJ1-6; V gene: TRBV20-1; CDR3 DNA: TGCAGTGCTAAGGAGGGGGCCGAATCCTATAATTCACCCCTCCACTTT; CDR3 protein: CSAKEGAESYNSPLHF
clone size: NA; CDR3 length: 13; D gene: NA; J gene: TRBJ2-5; V gene: TRBV25-1; CDR3 DNA: TGTGCCAGCACCGAACTAGGGAAAGAGACCCAGTACTTC; CDR3 protein: CASTELGKETQYF
clone size: many; CDR3 length: 13; D gene: NA; J gene: TRBJ2-3; V gene: TRBV9; CDR3 DNA: TGTGCCAGCAGCGTAGCACCCCCGGATACGCAGTATTTT; CDR3 protein: CASSVAPPDTQYF
clone size: many; CDR3 length: 13; D gene: NA; J gene: TRBJ2-7; V gene: TRBV11-2; CDR3 DNA: TGTGCCAGCAGCTTAGATCTAATTTACGAGCAGTACTTC; CDR3 protein: CASSLDLIYEQYF
clone size: NA; CDR3 length: 15; D gene: NA; J gene: TRBJ2-5; V gene: TRBV24-1; CDR3 DNA: TGTGCCACCAGTGGATTTTCGGGCGGTCAAGAGACCCAGTACTTC; CDR3 protein: CATSGFSGGQETQYF
clone size: few; CDR3 length: 17; D gene: TRBD2; J gene: TRBJ2-3; V gene: TRBV7-9; CDR3 DNA: TGTGCCAGCAGCTTAGTAGGACTAGCGGTTAGCACAGATACGCAGTATTTT; CDR3 protein: CASSLVGLAVSTDTQYF
clone size: NA; CDR3 length: 14; D gene: NA; J gene: TRBJ1-4; V gene: TRBV2; CDR3 DNA: TGTGCCAGCAGTGTGGGGGTCCTTAATGAAAAACTGTTTTTT; CDR3 protein: CASSVGVLNEKLFF
clone size: NA; CDR3 length: 19; D gene: TRBD1; J gene: TRBJ2-6; V gene: TRBV14; CDR3 DNA: TGTGCCAGCAGCCGACTTATGCCAGGGGGCGCGTCTGGGGCCAACGTCCTGACTTTC; CDR3 protein: CASSRLMPGGASGANVLTF
clone size: few; CDR3 length: 15; D gene: NA; J gene: TRBJ2-3; V gene: TRBV29-1; CDR3 DNA: TGCAGCGTTGAAGATCCGGCGGGGAGCACAGATACGCAGTATTTT; CDR3 protein: CSVEDPAGSTDTQYF
clone size: many; CDR3 length: 15; D gene: TRBD1; J gene: TRBJ2-7; V gene: TRBV7-9; CDR3 DNA: TGTGCCAGCAGCATAGAGGGACAGCCTACCTACGAGCAGTACTTC; CDR3 protein: CASSIEGQPTYEQYF
clone size: many; CDR3 length: 15; D gene: NA; J gene: TRBJ1-1; V gene: TRBV5-1; CDR3 DNA: TGCGCCAGCAGCTTTGTAGGACAGTCCCCCAAAGAAGCTTTCTTT; CDR3 protein: CASSFVGQSPKEAFF
clone size: NA; CDR3 length: 16; D gene: NA; J gene: TRBJ2-3; V gene: TRBV27; CDR3 DNA: TGTGCCAGCAGTCTGCGACCGCCGTCTAGCACAGATACGCAGTATTTT; CDR3 protein: CASSLRPPSSTDTQYF